The rows below give T cell receptor beta chains drawn from one sample of a study of cytomegalovirus exposure and HLA in healthy donors. Here immunoSEQ multiplex PCR was the method, and the copy in TCRdb shows in-frame clones only, minus some. The sample includes 150,000 to 200,000 clones, around 84% of them seen just once. Input material: PBMCs. Receptor source: a woman between 18 and 29 years old in good health and CMV-seronegative. Both conserved end residues are part of each CDR3. Each record gives: V gene, clone size, J gene, D gene, CDR3 DNA, CDR3 protein. A D gene is named only where the DNA matches it firmly. Clone size appears in some rows only: once, few, many, or a class for an expanded clone.

V: TRBV29-1
size: -
J: TRBJ2-3
D: TRBD1
DNA: TGCAGCGTTGAGGGGGACAGGGGGCGTATAGATACGCAGTATTTT
CDR3: CSVEGDRGRIDTQYF

V: TRBV18
size: -
J: TRBJ2-7
D: TRBD1
DNA: TGTGCCAGCTCACGCGCACGGACAGGGGGCATAGGTGGCTACGAGCAGTACTTC
CDR3: CASSRARTGGIGGYEQYF

V: TRBV7-9
size: -
J: TRBJ2-5
D: TRBD1
DNA: TGTGCCAGCAGCTATCAGGGGGCCCAGTACTTC
CDR3: CASSYQGAQYF

V: TRBV28
size: -
J: TRBJ1-5
D: -
DNA: TGTGCCAGCAGTTTAAGAGGGTTGGGCAATCAGCCCCAGCATTTT
CDR3: CASSLRGLGNQPQHF

V: TRBV19
size: -
J: TRBJ2-7
D: -
DNA: TGTGCCAGTAGTATAACCGACTCTAGCTCCTACGAGCAGTACTTC
CDR3: CASSITDSSSYEQYF

V: TRBV19
size: -
J: TRBJ2-2
D: -
DNA: TGTGCCAGTAGCACCCCAAAGGGGGAGACCGGGGAGCTGTTTTTT
CDR3: CASSTPKGETGELFF

V: TRBV7-2
size: -
J: TRBJ1-5
D: -
DNA: TGTGCCAGCAGCTTCACAGGCGATAGCAATCAGCCCCAGCATTTT
CDR3: CASSFTGDSNQPQHF

V: TRBV19
size: -
J: TRBJ2-3
D: TRBD2
DNA: TGTGCCAGTAGTATTTCGGGGACTAGCGGGAGTTTAAGAGATACGCAGTATTTT
CDR3: CASSISGTSGSLRDTQYF

V: TRBV21-1
size: -
J: TRBJ1-2
D: -
DNA: TGTGCCAGCAGCAAAGCACAGGGGGCGCGTGGCTACACCTTC
CDR3: CASSKAQGARGYTF

V: TRBV19
size: -
J: TRBJ1-4
D: TRBD1
DNA: TGTGCCAGCACGCCTGGGACAGTCAATGAAAAACTGTTTTTT
CDR3: CASTPGTVNEKLFF

V: TRBV6-5
size: few
J: TRBJ2-1
D: -
DNA: TGTGCCAGCAGTTACTCGATTACATATGATGAGCAGTTCTTC
CDR3: CASSYSITYDEQFF

V: TRBV5-1
size: -
J: TRBJ2-1
D: -
DNA: TGCGCCAGCAGTCTACAGGGAGCTTCCTACAATGAGCAGTTCTTC
CDR3: CASSLQGASYNEQFF

V: TRBV4-3
size: -
J: TRBJ1-2
D: -
DNA: TGCGCCAGCAGCTGGGGCCTTCTCTATGGCTACACCTTC
CDR3: CASSWGLLYGYTF

V: TRBV10-3
size: -
J: TRBJ1-5
D: -
DNA: TGTGCCATCAGTGAGTCCTGGGGGGGAAGCAATCAGCCCCAGCATTTT
CDR3: CAISESWGGSNQPQHF

V: TRBV10-3
size: once
J: TRBJ1-5
D: -
DNA: TGTGCCATCAGCAGGGGCCGGGGCGATCAGCCCCAGCATTTT
CDR3: CAISRGRGDQPQHF

V: TRBV10-1
size: -
J: TRBJ2-2
D: TRBD1
DNA: TGCGCCAGCAGTCGTCATGGGACAGGGGAAACCGGGGAGCTGTTTTTT
CDR3: CASSRHGTGETGELFF

V: TRBV10-2
size: -
J: TRBJ2-3
D: TRBD2
DNA: TGCGCCAGCACAGGACTAGCGGGACGCACAGATACGCAGTATTTT
CDR3: CASTGLAGRTDTQYF

V: TRBV28
size: -
J: TRBJ2-7
D: -
DNA: TGTGCCAGCAGGGGGCGAGGGGGTACCTACGAGCAGTACTTC
CDR3: CASRGRGGTYEQYF

V: TRBV9
size: -
J: TRBJ2-5
D: TRBD1
DNA: TGTGCCAGCAGCCCCACAGGGGTGGGAGAGACCCAGTACTTC
CDR3: CASSPTGVGETQYF

V: TRBV29-1
size: -
J: TRBJ1-1
D: -
DNA: TGCAGCGTTTGGGGGCTTCAGGCTACGTTGATTGAAGCTTTCTTT
CDR3: CSVWGLQATLIEAFF

V: TRBV28
size: -
J: TRBJ2-7
D: -
DNA: TGTGCCAGCAGCAACTGGCCAGCGGCGAGCTCCTACGAGCAGTACTTC
CDR3: CASSNWPAASSYEQYF

V: TRBV5-1
size: -
J: TRBJ2-1
D: TRBD2
DNA: TGCGCCAGCAGCCCCGGGACTAGCGGAAACAATGAGCAGTTCTTC
CDR3: CASSPGTSGNNEQFF

V: TRBV2
size: -
J: TRBJ1-2
D: -
DNA: TGTGCCAGCAGTGAAGCTTCGGGGGTATTAGCTAACTATGGCTACACCTTC
CDR3: CASSEASGVLANYGYTF

V: TRBV5-1
size: -
J: TRBJ2-1
D: TRBD2
DNA: TGCGCCAGCAGCTTAGGGACTAGCGGGTCTGAGCAGTTCTTC
CDR3: CASSLGTSGSEQFF

V: TRBV5-1
size: -
J: TRBJ2-5
D: TRBD2
DNA: TGCGCCAGCAGCCCGCTAGCGGGAATGGGGGAGACCCAGTACTTC
CDR3: CASSPLAGMGETQYF

V: TRBV29-1
size: medium-sized
J: TRBJ1-1
D: TRBD1
DNA: TGCAGCGAGGGACAGGGAACTGAAGCTTTCTTT
CDR3: CSEGQGTEAFF

V: TRBV28
size: -
J: TRBJ1-4
D: TRBD1
DNA: TGTGCCAGCAGTCCAATAGGGGGCACTAATGAAAAACTGTTTTTT
CDR3: CASSPIGGTNEKLFF

V: TRBV9
size: -
J: TRBJ1-3
D: TRBD1
DNA: TGTGCCAGCAGCGTAGATGGGACAGGGTATGGAAACACCATATATTTT
CDR3: CASSVDGTGYGNTIYF

V: TRBV7-2
size: -
J: TRBJ2-5
D: -
DNA: TGTGCCAGCAGCTCCATATCTCGGGTCAGTGAGACCCAGTACTTC
CDR3: CASSSISRVSETQYF

V: TRBV29-1
size: -
J: TRBJ2-7
D: -
DNA: TGCAGCGTTGAATTAGTACAGTCCTACGAGCAGTACTTC
CDR3: CSVELVQSYEQYF

V: TRBV10-3
size: -
J: TRBJ1-3
D: -
DNA: TGTGCCATCAACAGCCAGCTTTCTGGAAACACCATATATTTT
CDR3: CAINSQLSGNTIYF

V: TRBV29-1
size: few
J: TRBJ1-1
D: -
DNA: TGCAGCGCCCAGGGACAACGGAAGAACACTGAAGCTTTCTTT
CDR3: CSAQGQRKNTEAFF

V: TRBV6-5
size: -
J: TRBJ2-5
D: -
DNA: TGTGCCAGCAGTTCCACGGACAGCCAAGAGACCCAGTACTTC
CDR3: CASSSTDSQETQYF

V: TRBV6-5
size: -
J: TRBJ1-5
D: -
DNA: TGTGCCAGCAGTTACTCTCGTTTCCAGGGTAATCAGCCCCAGCATTTT
CDR3: CASSYSRFQGNQPQHF

V: TRBV19
size: -
J: TRBJ1-5
D: -
DNA: TGTGCCAGTAGTCCCCAGGGTTTTAGCAATCAGCCCCAGCATTTT
CDR3: CASSPQGFSNQPQHF

V: TRBV19
size: -
J: TRBJ2-1
D: TRBD2
DNA: TGTGCCAGTACTCCACTAGCGGGGGGAAGCTACAATGAGCAGTTCTTC
CDR3: CASTPLAGGSYNEQFF

V: TRBV9
size: -
J: TRBJ2-1
D: -
DNA: TGTGCCAGCAGCGTAGGAGGCGGAGGGCGGGGTTATGAGCAGTTCTTC
CDR3: CASSVGGGGRGYEQFF

V: TRBV4-3
size: few
J: TRBJ1-4
D: TRBD1
DNA: TGCGCCAGCAGCCGGTACAGGGGTAGTTATGAAAAACTGTTTTTT
CDR3: CASSRYRGSYEKLFF

V: TRBV19
size: once
J: TRBJ1-5
D: TRBD1
DNA: TGTGCCAGTAGTATAAACCGGGACAGGGCTTTTAGCAATCAGCCCCAGCATTTT
CDR3: CASSINRDRAFSNQPQHF

V: TRBV4-1
size: -
J: TRBJ2-2
D: -
DNA: TGCGCCAGCAAGGGGGTGACCGGGGAGCTGTTTTTT
CDR3: CASKGVTGELFF

V: TRBV5-4
size: -
J: TRBJ2-7
D: TRBD1
DNA: TGTGCCAGCAGCTTATCGTACGACAGGGACTCCTACGAGCAGTACTTC
CDR3: CASSLSYDRDSYEQYF

V: TRBV5-6
size: -
J: TRBJ2-3
D: TRBD2
DNA: TGTGCCAGCAGCTCGACTAGCAGAAACACAGATACGCAGTATTTT
CDR3: CASSSTSRNTDTQYF

V: TRBV18
size: -
J: TRBJ1-1
D: -
DNA: TGTGCCAGCTCACCACCGGACTCCATGAACACTGAAGCTTTCTTT
CDR3: CASSPPDSMNTEAFF

V: TRBV28
size: -
J: TRBJ2-5
D: -
DNA: TGTGCCAGCAGTTTGGAGTGGACCCAGTACTTC
CDR3: CASSLEWTQYF

V: TRBV11-2
size: -
J: TRBJ2-1
D: TRBD1
DNA: TGTGCCAGCAGGCTTCCCGGGACAGGGAGCTCCTACAATGAGCAGTTCTTC
CDR3: CASRLPGTGSSYNEQFF

V: TRBV21-1
size: -
J: TRBJ1-3
D: -
DNA: TGTGCCAGCAGCAAAGGACCGACAGGGGTCCTCTCTGGAAACACCATATATTTT
CDR3: CASSKGPTGVLSGNTIYF

V: TRBV19
size: -
J: TRBJ1-3
D: -
DNA: TGTGCCAGTACCCGCCCAACAGGGAACTCTGGAAACACCATATATTTT
CDR3: CASTRPTGNSGNTIYF

V: TRBV10-3
size: -
J: TRBJ2-5
D: TRBD1
DNA: TGTGCCATCAGGCGAGGACAGGGCCCCCTGAGTTGGGGGACCCAGTACTTC
CDR3: CAIRRGQGPLSWGTQYF

V: TRBV5-1
size: -
J: TRBJ1-3
D: TRBD1
DNA: TGCGCCAGCAGCCACGCCCCGGGACAGGGTAAAAACACCATATATTTT
CDR3: CASSHAPGQGKNTIYF

V: TRBV7-9
size: -
J: TRBJ2-7
D: -
DNA: TGTGCCAGCAGCTTCGGGGAAGGCGAGCAGTACTTC
CDR3: CASSFGEGEQYF

V: TRBV4-3
size: -
J: TRBJ2-2
D: -
DNA: TGCGCCAGCAGCCAAGATCGTGGGCGGGAGCTGTTTTTT
CDR3: CASSQDRGRELFF

V: TRBV29-1
size: -
J: TRBJ1-1
D: TRBD1
DNA: TGCAGCGTTGAACGGGACAGGGAGGAGGGTGAAGCTTTCTTT
CDR3: CSVERDREEGEAFF

V: TRBV2
size: -
J: TRBJ2-1
D: TRBD2
DNA: TGTGCCAGCAGTGAGGGAGGGAGCGGGAGAGGAAATGAGCAGTTCTTC
CDR3: CASSEGGSGRGNEQFF

V: TRBV5-5
size: once
J: TRBJ2-1
D: -
DNA: TGTGCCAGCAGCTTGGTTGCCTTGAGCGGTGAGCAGTTCTTC
CDR3: CASSLVALSGEQFF